The 13 T cell receptor beta chains below come from one sample, sequenced in a study of blood T cells in healthy people across ages. The second PCR ran roughly 7 to 11 cycles with a sample-barcoded 5' primer and J-beta primers. Each CDR3 protein is one row after TCRdb ran MiXCR on the 5' RACE reads. There are about 1.4 million distinct CDR3 sequences in the sample; almost 60% occur only once, and more than 6% lies in the top ten. Specimen: blood. These receptors were taken from a young man in good health.

The CDR3 coding sequence is TGTGCCAGCAGCCACGGGACAGGGCAACCGATTCAGTACTTC. This gives the protein CASSHGTGQPIQYF. This chain joins TRBV7-2 and TRBJ2-4; 9 nucleotides line up with TRBD1. Germline-derived CDR1 and CDR2 are SGHTA and FQGNSA. The CDR3 has 14 residues. The V gene end was trimmed by 5 bases and the J gene end by 10 bases; junction bases not matched to a gene: 9.

This clonotype was detected only once. The J gene is TRBJ1-2, the V gene TRBV27; D is possibly TRBD1 (5 bases). V lost 2 bases and J lost 7, with 20 bases in between. The length of the CDR3 is 16 residues. CDR1 and CDR2 from the germline V gene are MNHEY and SMNVEV (reference sequence). The DNA of the CDR3 is TGTGCCAGCAGTTTAAAACCTCTGGCTACGGGGGGTGGCTACACCTTC. Protein sequence: CASSLKPLATGGGYTF.

In its sample, this clonotype was seen a few times. The chain recombines TRBV4-1 with TRBJ2-7, with D maybe TRBD1 (6 bases). The germline gives CDR1 MGHRA, CDR2 YSYEKL. Trimming shortened V by 3 bases and J by 2 bases, and 11 bases separated the two germline ends. The CDR3 has 14 residues. CDR3 sequence: CASSQFKGAYEQYF. The CDR3 bases are TGCGCCAGCAGCCAGTTTAAGGGGGCCTACGAGCAGTACTTC.

This chain joins TRBV20-1 and TRBJ2-5; a weak D match, TRBD2 (5 bases). Germline loops: CDR1 DFQATT, CDR2 SNEGSKA (reference sequence). The CDR3 totals 14 residues. Between the trimmed V and J ends, which lost 6 bases and 5 bases, there was a span of 19 bases. This CDR3 reads CSAYSGNTRETQYF. In nucleotides, the CDR3 is TGCAGTGCGTACTCCGGGAACACGCGGGAGACCCAGTACTTC.

The V call is TRBV15, the J call TRBJ1-5; the D is unclear. CDR3 length: 14 amino acids. The V gene's germline CDR1 is LNHNV and CDR2 YYDKDF (reference sequence). Trimming cost V 1 base and J 5 bases, with 9 bases left between them. The CDR3 region is CATSRGPFYQPQHF. The CDR3 DNA sequence: TGTGCCACCAGCAGAGGACCCTTCTATCAGCCCCAGCATTTT.

The chain employs TRBV6-1 and TRBJ2-2; 10 bases match TRBD2. V lost 6 bases and J lost 3; bases outside the gene matches: 16. The CDR3 length is 19 residues. Germline V gene sequence: CDR1 MNHNS, CDR2 SASEGT. In DNA, the CDR3 is TGTGCCAGCAGACTACAGCTCCAGCGGGGGGGCCCCGACACCGGGGAGCTGTTTTTT. Translation gives CASRLQLQRGGPDTGELFF.

This clonotype appeared a few times. The chain joins TRBV29-1 to TRBJ2-7, with 7 bases lining up with TRBD1. The CDR3 covers 16 residues. V dropped 0 bases and J dropped 2; count of bases not matched to a gene: 10. The germline V gene encodes CDR1 SQVTM and CDR2 ANQGSEA. The CDR3 nucleotides are TGCAGCGTTGAAGATAGAGGGACAGAGACCACCTACGAGCAGTACTTC. This codes for CSVEDRGTETTYEQYF.

The chain joins TRBV7-2 to TRBJ2-1, with D possibly matching TRBD1 (6 bases). The V gene's germline CDR1 is SGHTA and CDR2 FQGNSA. V was clipped by 6 bases and J by 5 bases, with 20 bases between them. The CDR3 has 16 residues. In DNA form, the CDR3 reads TGTGCCAGCAGTTCTCCTAGGGGGAAGGGGCACAATGAGCAGTTCTTC. Translation gives CASSSPRGKGHNEQFF.

This clonotype was observed a few times. This chain links TRBV12-3 or TRBV12-4 with TRBJ1-5; D remains unclear. V dropped 3 bases and J dropped 7 bases, with 10 bases sitting between them. This CDR3 has 13 residues. The CDR3 sequence: CASSLGRTQPQHF. CDR3 sequence (DNA): TGTGCCAGCAGTTTGGGCAGGACGCAGCCCCAGCATTTT.

The chain recombines TRBV6-5 with TRBJ1-1, with D unclear. This CDR3 contains 14 residues. Germline assignment: CDR1 MNHEY and CDR2 SVGAGI. V was clipped by 6 bases and J by 0 bases, with 11 bases between them. The CDR3 coding sequence is TGTGCCAGCAGAGGCGCTCCTTTGAACACTGAAGCTTTCTTT. Residues: CASRGAPLNTEAFF.

This rearrangement joins TRBV14 to TRBJ2-3; D uncertain. The CDR3 covers 12 residues. Between the trimmed V and J ends, which lost 0 bases and 8 bases, there was a span of 6 bases. The germline gives CDR1 SGHDN, CDR2 FVKESK. In nucleotides, the CDR3 is TGTGCCAGCAGCCAAGATACTCCTACGCAGTATTTT. This gives the protein CASSQDTPTQYF.

The rearrangement links TRBV15 to TRBJ2-3; TRBD2 matches at 10 bases. V dropped 0 bases and J dropped 1; count of bases not matched to a gene: 4. This CDR3 has 17 amino acids. Germline values: CDR1 LNHNV, CDR2 YYDKDF (reference sequence). CDR3 bases: TGTGCCACCAGCAGAGATGGGCTAGCGGGGGGCACAGATACGCAGTATTTT. Translation gives CATSRDGLAGGTDTQYF.

The table lists this clonotype with a few counts. The CDR3 here is CSVETLAGFQETQYF. Written as DNA, the CDR3 is TGCAGCGTTGAAACCCTAGCGGGCTTCCAAGAGACCCAGTACTTC. The chain links TRBV29-1 to TRBJ2-5; TRBD2 agrees at 8 bases. Looked up from germline, CDR1 is SQVTM and CDR2 is ANQGSEA. After removal of 2 bases from V and 1 base from J, the junction contained 6 bases not matched to a gene. The CDR3 spans 15 residues. Full variable domain (outside the CDR3, taken from reference TRBV29-1 and TRBJ2-5): SAVISQKPSRDICQRGTSLTIQCQVDSQVTMMFWYRQQPGQSLTLIATANQGSEATYESGFVIDKFPISRPNLTFSTLTVSNMSPEDSSIYLCSVETLAGFQETQYFGPGTRLLVL.